Sequencing of this T cell receptor beta chain was carried out in a study of T cell changes during pregnancy in multiple sclerosis. TCRdb's copy holds only in-frame clones and misses some; the assay was immunoSEQ multiplex PCR. The table records more than 55,000 clones, around 94% of them present only once. Germline assignment: CDR1 SGHRS and CDR2 YFSETQ. V gave up 0 bases and J gave up 3 bases, with 10 bases separating them. The CDR3 runs 14 residues. This receptor was obtained from a female donor with multiple sclerosis, enrolled in a pregnancy study. This chain connects TRBV5-1 to TRBJ2-7; D might be TRBD1 (5 bases). The sample consisted of CD8+ T cells from peripheral blood mononuclear cells, taken in the third trimester of pregnancy. The CDR3 reads CASSLAQGHYEQYF. The CDR3 DNA reads TGCGCCAGCAGCTTGGCTCAGGGCCACTACGAGCAGTACTTC.